Following are 16 T cell receptor beta chains from one sample sequenced in a study of T-cell memory formation after mild COVID-19. TCRdb fed the 5' RACE reads into MiXCR, producing one record per CDR3 protein. The data contain 300,000 to 400,000 distinct CDR3 sequences, 13% of them seen just once; the ten biggest clones take up 20% to 25%. The material sequenced was PBMCs or a T cell subset sorted from them (not recorded which). Receptors were obtained from a man aged 18-30 years who had mild COVID-19 (a few samples of this study predate the infection). Cell type and time point are not known.

V gene TRBV6-5 combines with J gene TRBJ2-1; 7 nucleotides line up with TRBD1. The CDR3 totals 15 residues. Germline V gene data show CDR1 as MNHEY and CDR2 as SVGAGI. With 5 bases clipped from V and 0 bases from J, the junction kept 4 bases outside the gene matches. The CDR3 DNA reads as TGTGCCAGCAGTAAACAGGGGCACTCCTACAATGAGCAGTTCTTC. Its translation is CASSKQGHSYNEQFF.

In its sample, this clonotype was seen a few times. The V and J genes are TRBV12-3 or TRBV12-4 and TRBJ2-3, with D tentatively TRBD1 or TRBD2 (6 bases each). The V gene lost 6 bases and the J gene lost 6 bases, with 22 bases spanning the gap. The CDR3 spans 16 residues. The CDR3 coding sequence is TGTGCCAGCAGAGCCCTGGGGGGCTCGGCTAAGGATACGCAGTATTTT. It yields the protein CASRALGGSAKDTQYF.

The J gene is TRBJ1-5, the V gene TRBV6-6, with D unresolved. Trimming removed 0 bases at V and 2 bases at J, with 8 bases between. Germline V lookup: CDR1 MNHNY, CDR2 SVGAGI (reference sequence). This CDR3 comprises 15 residues. This CDR3 is CASSYSRRGNQPQHF. The CDR3 coding sequence is TGTGCCAGCAGTTACTCGAGGCGCGGCAATCAGCCCCAGCATTTT.

This clonotype occurred a few times. The genes are TRBV7-8 and TRBJ2-3; D unresolved. Germline V gives CDR1 SGHVS, CDR2 FQNEAQ. The ends were cut back, 8 bases at V and 6 bases at J, with 15 bases in the middle. The CDR3 runs to 13 residues. CDR3 coding DNA: TGTGCCAGCGTGCCAATCTCCCACGATACGCAGTATTTT. This sequence encodes CASVPISHDTQYF.

The chain is built from TRBV14 and TRBJ1-5; no clear D. CDR1 and CDR2 (germline): SGHDN, FVKESK. V lost 3 bases, J lost 5 bases, and 5 bases lay in between. This CDR3 is 12 amino acids long. The CDR3, as DNA: TGTGCCAGCAGCCAGAGGGATCAGCCCCAGCATTTT. Protein product: CASSQRDQPQHF.

This clonotype was observed a handful of times. This chain uses TRBV19 with TRBJ1-2; D unclear. In germline, CDR1 is LNHDA, CDR2 SQIVND (reference sequence). Between the trimmed V and J ends, which lost 5 bases and 4 bases, there was a span of 17 bases. The CDR3 runs to 15 residues. CDR3 DNA: TGTGCCAGTAGTGCGGACGGAGAACCTTCCTATGGCTACACCTTC. It yields the protein CASSADGEPSYGYTF.

There are many counts of this clonotype. The chain recombines TRBV7-9 with TRBJ1-1, with D maybe TRBD1 (5 bases). V was cut by 6 bases and J by 1 base, with 9 bases left in between. Germline V CDR1 and CDR2: SEHNR, FQNEAQ (reference sequence). The CDR3 is 13 amino acids. CDR3 nucleotides: TGTGCCAGCAGTCGGGGGGGGAACACTGAAGCTTTCTTT. This translates into CASSRGGNTEAFF.

J is TRBJ1-1 and V is TRBV27; the D gene is possibly TRBD1 (6 bases). V lost 7 bases and J lost 0, with 9 bases in between. The V gene's germline CDR1 is MNHEY and CDR2 SMNVEV (reference sequence). CDR3 length: 13 residues. The CDR3 protein is CASTRGMNTEAFF. For the CDR3, the DNA is TGTGCCAGCACGAGGGGGATGAACACTGAAGCTTTCTTT.

This clonotype came up a few times. This chain joins TRBV7-2 and TRBJ1-1; D gene ambiguous. CDR1 is SGHTA, CDR2 FQGNSA, per germline. This CDR3 has 14 amino acids. V shed 3 bases and J shed 3 bases, with 11 bases lying between them. CDR3 sequence (DNA): TGTGCCAGCAGCTTCGGGGTTTATGACACTGAAGCTTTCTTT. This translates into CASSFGVYDTEAFF.

The chain employs TRBV28 and TRBJ2-5; TRBD1 agrees at 8 bases. V was clipped by 8 bases and J by 5 bases; unmatched bases: 10. Per germline, CDR1 MDHEN and CDR2 SYDVKM. CDR3 length: 14 residues. The CDR3 DNA follows: TGTGCCAGCGGTGGACAGGGTGGGTCGGAGACCCAGTACTTC. It is translated as CASGGQGGSETQYF.

The rearrangement joins TRBV7-9 to TRBJ2-7; D not resolved. The CDR3 has 13 amino acids. Germline loops: CDR1 SEHNR, CDR2 FQNEAQ (reference sequence). Trimming left V 0 bases short and J 0 bases short, with 3 bases between. This CDR3 reads CASSLAASYEQYV. The CDR3 bases are TGTGCCAGCAGCTTAGCTGCCTCCTACGAGCAGTACGTC.

In its sample, this clonotype was seen many times. This chain connects TRBV3-1 to TRBJ2-7; TRBD1 agrees at 11 bases. The CDR3 has 15 amino acids. Germline V CDR1 and CDR2: LGHDT, YNNKEL (reference sequence). V shed 2 bases, J shed 4 bases, and the junction held 4 bases outside the gene matches. This chain's CDR3 is CASSQPGQGDYEQYF. The DNA for the CDR3 is TGTGCCAGCAGCCAACCGGGACAGGGGGATTACGAGCAGTACTTC.

V is TRBV7-9 and J is TRBJ2-7, with D possibly being TRBD1 (5 bases). CDR3 size: 15 residues. Between the trimmed V and J ends, which lost 0 bases and 2 bases, there was a span of 11 bases. CDR1 and CDR2 (germline): SEHNR, FQNEAQ (reference sequence). The DNA for the CDR3 is TGTGCCAGCAGCTTAGCGAACAGGAGACCCTACGAGCAGTACTTC. Protein sequence: CASSLANRRPYEQYF.

This clonotype was detected many times. The DNA for the CDR3 is TGTGCCAGCAGCCCCGACGGAGGTTCCTACAATGAGCAGTTCTTC. Its translation: CASSPDGGSYNEQFF. This sequence joins TRBV6-5 and TRBJ2-1, with D perhaps matching TRBD2 (5 bases). Per germline, CDR1 MNHEY and CDR2 SVGAGI. V was clipped by 6 bases and J by 1 base, with 13 bases between them. The CDR3 totals 15 residues.

This clonotype showed up many times. The chain uses TRBV7-8 and TRBJ2-5, with D uncertain. Germline-derived CDR1 and CDR2 are SGHVS and FQNEAQ. This CDR3 spans 13 amino acids. Deletions cut 1 base from V and 5 bases from J, with 8 bases between. DNA of the CDR3: TGTGCCAGCAGCTTAGGGGCAGTGGAGACCCAGTACTTC. Protein: CASSLGAVETQYF.

V and J are TRBV5-1 and TRBJ1-6; tentatively, D is TRBD1 (5 bases). The V gene lost 7 bases and the J gene lost 6 bases, with 14 bases spanning the gap. The CDR3 runs to 14 residues. Germline V gene data show CDR1 as SGHRS and CDR2 as YFSETQ. The chain's CDR3 is CASGASDSNSPLHF. CDR3 DNA sequence: TGCGCCAGCGGGGCATCTGACAGTAATTCACCCCTCCACTTT. Full variable domain (outside the CDR3, taken from reference TRBV5-1 and TRBJ1-6): KAGVTQTPRYLIKTRGQQVTLSCSPISGHRSVSWYQQTPGQGLQFLFEYFSETQRNKGNFPGRFSGRQFSNSRSEMNVSTLELGDSALYLCASGASDSNSPLHFGNGTRLTVT.